This T cell receptor (beta chain) was captured by sequencing in a study of prognosis after radiotherapy for stage I lung cancer. The length of the CDR3 is 15 residues. Trimming took 5 bases from V and 5 from J, leaving 18 bases between them. The germline V gene has CDR1 SGHTA and CDR2 FQGNSA. The genomic DNA TCR beta CDR3 region underwent two rounds of multiplex PCR. First-round PCR used primers specific to each TRBV and TRBJ gene. TCRdb fed the multiplex PCR reads into MiXCR, producing one record per CDR3 protein. The table includes about 25,000 distinct CDR3 sequences, under 40% detected once. The sequence came from a donor over 45 with non-small cell lung cancer. The source material was PBMCs, sampled before or after stereotactic body radiation therapy (not recorded which). This sequence joins TRBV7-2 and TRBJ2-5; D is ambiguous. The chain's CDR3 is CASSLQTNGKETQYF. The CDR3 nucleotides are TGTGCCAGCAGCCTCCAGACAAATGGGAAGGAGACCCAGTACTTC.